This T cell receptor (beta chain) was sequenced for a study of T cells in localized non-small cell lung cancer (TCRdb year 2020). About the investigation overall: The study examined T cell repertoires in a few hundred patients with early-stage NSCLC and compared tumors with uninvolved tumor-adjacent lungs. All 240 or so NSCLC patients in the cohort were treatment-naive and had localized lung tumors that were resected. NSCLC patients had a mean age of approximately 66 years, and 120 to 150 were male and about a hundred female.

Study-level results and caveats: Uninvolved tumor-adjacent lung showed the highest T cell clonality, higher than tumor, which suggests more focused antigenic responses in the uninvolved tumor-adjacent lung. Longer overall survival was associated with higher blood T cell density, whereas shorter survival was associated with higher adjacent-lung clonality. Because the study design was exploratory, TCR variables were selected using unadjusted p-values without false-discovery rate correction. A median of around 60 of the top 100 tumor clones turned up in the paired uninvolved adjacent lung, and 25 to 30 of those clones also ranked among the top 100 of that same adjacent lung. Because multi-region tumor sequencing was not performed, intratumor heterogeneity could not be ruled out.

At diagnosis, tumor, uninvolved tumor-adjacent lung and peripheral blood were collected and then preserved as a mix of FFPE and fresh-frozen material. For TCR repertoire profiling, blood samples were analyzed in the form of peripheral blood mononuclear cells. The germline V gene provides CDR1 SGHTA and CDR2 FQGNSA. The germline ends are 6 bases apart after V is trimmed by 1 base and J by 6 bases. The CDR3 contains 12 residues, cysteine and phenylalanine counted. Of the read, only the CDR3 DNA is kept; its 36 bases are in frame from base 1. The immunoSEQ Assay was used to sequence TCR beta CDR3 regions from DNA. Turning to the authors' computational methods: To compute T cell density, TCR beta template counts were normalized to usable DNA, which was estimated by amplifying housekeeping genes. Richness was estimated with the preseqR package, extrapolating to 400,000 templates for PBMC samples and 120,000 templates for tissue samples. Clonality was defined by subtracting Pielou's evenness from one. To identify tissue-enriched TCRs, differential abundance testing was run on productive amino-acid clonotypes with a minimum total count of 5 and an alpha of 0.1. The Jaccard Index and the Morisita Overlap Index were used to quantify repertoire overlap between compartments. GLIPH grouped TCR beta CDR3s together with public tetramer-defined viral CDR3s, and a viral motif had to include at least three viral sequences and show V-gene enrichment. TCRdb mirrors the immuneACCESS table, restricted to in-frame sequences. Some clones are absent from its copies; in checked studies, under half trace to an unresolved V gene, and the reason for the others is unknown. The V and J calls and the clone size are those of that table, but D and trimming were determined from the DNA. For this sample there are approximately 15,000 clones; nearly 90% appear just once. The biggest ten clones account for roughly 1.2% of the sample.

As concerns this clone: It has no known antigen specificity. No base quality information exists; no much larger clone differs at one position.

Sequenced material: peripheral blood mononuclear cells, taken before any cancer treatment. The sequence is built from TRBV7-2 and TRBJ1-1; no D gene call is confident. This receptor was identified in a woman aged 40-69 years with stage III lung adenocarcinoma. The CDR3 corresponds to CASSLGKAEAFF. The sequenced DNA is TGTGCCAGCAGCTTAGGAAAGGCTGAAGCTTTCTTT.